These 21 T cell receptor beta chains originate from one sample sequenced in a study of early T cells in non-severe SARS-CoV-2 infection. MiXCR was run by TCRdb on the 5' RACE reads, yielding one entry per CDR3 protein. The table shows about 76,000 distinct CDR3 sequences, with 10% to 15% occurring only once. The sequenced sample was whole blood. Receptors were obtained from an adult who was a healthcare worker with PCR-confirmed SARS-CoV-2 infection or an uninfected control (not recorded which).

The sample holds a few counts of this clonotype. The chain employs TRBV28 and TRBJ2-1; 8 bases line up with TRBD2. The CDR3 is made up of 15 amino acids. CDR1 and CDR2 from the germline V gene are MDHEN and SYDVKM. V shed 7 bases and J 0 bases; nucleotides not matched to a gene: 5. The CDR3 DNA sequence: TGTGCCAGCACTGTGGCGGGAGGCTCCTACAATGAGCAGTTCTTC. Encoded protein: CASTVAGGSYNEQFF.

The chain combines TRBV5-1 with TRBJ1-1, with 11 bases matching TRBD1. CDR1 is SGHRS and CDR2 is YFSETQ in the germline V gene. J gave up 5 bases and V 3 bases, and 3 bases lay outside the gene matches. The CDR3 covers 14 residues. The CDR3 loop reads CASSWGQGVTEAFF. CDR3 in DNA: TGCGCCAGCAGCTGGGGACAGGGGGTGACTGAAGCTTTCTTT.

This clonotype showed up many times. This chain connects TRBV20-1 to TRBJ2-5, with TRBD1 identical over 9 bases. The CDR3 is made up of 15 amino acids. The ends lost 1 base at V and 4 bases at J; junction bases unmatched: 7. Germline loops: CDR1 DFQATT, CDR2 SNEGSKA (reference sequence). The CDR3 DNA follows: TGCAGTGCTAGAGTCCGGGACAGGGCTTCAGAGACCCAGTACTTC. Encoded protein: CSARVRDRASETQYF.

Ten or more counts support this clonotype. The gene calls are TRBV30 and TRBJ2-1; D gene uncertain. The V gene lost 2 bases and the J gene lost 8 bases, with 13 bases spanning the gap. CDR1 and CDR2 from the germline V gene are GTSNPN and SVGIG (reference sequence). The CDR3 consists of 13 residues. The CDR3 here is CAWSLIRTHEQFF. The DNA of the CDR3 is TGTGCCTGGAGTCTGATCAGGACGCATGAGCAGTTCTTC. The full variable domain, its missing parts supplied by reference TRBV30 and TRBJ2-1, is SQTIHQWPATLVQPVGSPLSLECTVEGTSNPNLYWYRQAAGRGLQLLFYSVGIGQISSEVPQNLSASRPQDRQFILSSKKLLLSDSGFYLCAWSLIRTHEQFFGPGTRLTVL.

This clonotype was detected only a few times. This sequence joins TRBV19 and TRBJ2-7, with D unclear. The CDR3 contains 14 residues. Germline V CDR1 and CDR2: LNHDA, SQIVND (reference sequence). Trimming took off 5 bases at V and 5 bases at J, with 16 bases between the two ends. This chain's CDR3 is CASSPRSAAHEQYF. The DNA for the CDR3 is TGTGCCAGTAGTCCGAGGAGTGCCGCCCACGAGCAGTACTTC.

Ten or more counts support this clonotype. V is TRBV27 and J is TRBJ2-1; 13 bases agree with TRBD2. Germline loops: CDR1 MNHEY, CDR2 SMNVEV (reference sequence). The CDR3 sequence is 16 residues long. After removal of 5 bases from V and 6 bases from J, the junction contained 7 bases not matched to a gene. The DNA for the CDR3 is TGTGCCAGCAGTCCCTGGACTAGCGGGAGCATCAATGAGCAGTTCTTC. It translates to CASSPWTSGSINEQFF.

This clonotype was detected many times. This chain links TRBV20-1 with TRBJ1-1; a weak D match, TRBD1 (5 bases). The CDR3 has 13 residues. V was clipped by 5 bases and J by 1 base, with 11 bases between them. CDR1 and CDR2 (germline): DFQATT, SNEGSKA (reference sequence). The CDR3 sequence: CSAGRGTNTEAFF. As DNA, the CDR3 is TGCAGTGCTGGGAGGGGAACGAACACTGAAGCTTTCTTT.

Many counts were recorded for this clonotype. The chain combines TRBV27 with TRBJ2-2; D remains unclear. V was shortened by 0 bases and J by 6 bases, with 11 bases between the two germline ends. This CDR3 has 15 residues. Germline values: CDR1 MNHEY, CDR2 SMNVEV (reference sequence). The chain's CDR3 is CASSLSGDSPGELFF. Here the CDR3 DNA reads TGTGCCAGCAGTTTATCAGGAGACTCCCCCGGGGAGCTGTTTTTT.

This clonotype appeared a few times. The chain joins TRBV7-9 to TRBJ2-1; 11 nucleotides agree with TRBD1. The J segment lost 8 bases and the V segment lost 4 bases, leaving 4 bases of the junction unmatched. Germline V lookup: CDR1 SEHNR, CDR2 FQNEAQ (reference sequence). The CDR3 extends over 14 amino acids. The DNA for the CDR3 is TGTGCCAGCAGCTGGGGACAGGGGGTTGATGAGCAGTTCTTC. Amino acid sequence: CASSWGQGVDEQFF.

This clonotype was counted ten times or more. The CDR3 bases are TGCGCCAGCAGCTTGGAAGCGGCATACTATGGCTACACCTTC. This translates into CASSLEAAYYGYTF. The chain combines TRBV5-1 with TRBJ1-2, with unresolved D. There are 14 residues in the CDR3. Trimming cost V 0 bases and J 3 bases, with 9 bases left between them. The germline V gene encodes CDR1 SGHRS and CDR2 YFSETQ.

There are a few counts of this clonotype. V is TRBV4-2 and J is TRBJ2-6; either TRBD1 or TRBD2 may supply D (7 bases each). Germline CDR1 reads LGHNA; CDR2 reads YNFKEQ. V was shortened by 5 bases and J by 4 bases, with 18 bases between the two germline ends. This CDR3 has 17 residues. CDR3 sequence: CASSSSQGGHGANVLTF. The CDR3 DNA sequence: TGTGCCAGCAGCTCCTCCCAGGGGGGGCACGGGGCCAACGTCCTGACTTTC.

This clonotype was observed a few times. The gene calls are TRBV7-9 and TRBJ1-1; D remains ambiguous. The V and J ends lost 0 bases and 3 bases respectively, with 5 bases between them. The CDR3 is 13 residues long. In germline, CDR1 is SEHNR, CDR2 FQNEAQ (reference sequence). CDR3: CASSLAGDTEAFF. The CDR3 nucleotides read TGTGCCAGCAGCTTAGCCGGGGACACTGAAGCTTTCTTT.

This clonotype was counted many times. The CDR3 DNA follows: TGTGCCAGCAGGTCCCCGAACACCGGGGAGCTGTTTTTT. The encoded protein is CASRSPNTGELFF. The chain is built from TRBV7-7 and TRBJ2-2; D remains ambiguous. Germline CDR1 and CDR2: SSHAT and FNYEAQ (reference sequence). Trimming shortened V by 6 bases and J by 0 bases, and 5 bases separated the two germline ends. The CDR3 totals 13 residues.

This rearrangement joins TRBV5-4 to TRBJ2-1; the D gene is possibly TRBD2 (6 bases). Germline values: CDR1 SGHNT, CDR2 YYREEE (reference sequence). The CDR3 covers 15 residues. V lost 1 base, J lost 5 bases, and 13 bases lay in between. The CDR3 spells CASSLRGGGHNEQFF. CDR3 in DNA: TGTGCCAGCAGCTTGAGGGGTGGAGGGCACAATGAGCAGTTCTTC.

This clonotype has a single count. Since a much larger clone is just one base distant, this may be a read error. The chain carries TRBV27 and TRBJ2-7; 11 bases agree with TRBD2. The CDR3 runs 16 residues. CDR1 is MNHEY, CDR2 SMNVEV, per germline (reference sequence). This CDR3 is CASSPRLAGRHYEQHF. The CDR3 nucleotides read TGTGCCAGCAGTCCCAGACTAGCGGGAAGACACTACGAGCAGCACTTC.

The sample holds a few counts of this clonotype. The CDR3 sequence is CAWTEGMNQPQHF. Here the CDR3 DNA reads TGTGCCTGGACCGAGGGGATGAATCAGCCCCAGCATTTT. This chain joins TRBV30 and TRBJ1-5; tentative D call: TRBD1 (5 bases). The CDR3 runs to 13 residues. Trimming shortened V by 4 bases and J by 4 bases, and 11 bases separated the two germline ends. Germline lookup yields CDR1 GTSNPN and CDR2 SVGIG (reference sequence).

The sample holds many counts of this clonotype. The CDR3, as DNA: TGTGCCAGCAGCGTAGAAGGGACTAGAAGCCACGAGCAGTACTTC. It encodes CASSVEGTRSHEQYF. V usage is TRBV9 and J usage is TRBJ2-7; 8 bases are a match to TRBD2. The CDR3 covers 15 residues. Germline-derived CDR1 and CDR2 are SGDLS and YYNGEE. V lost 0 bases and J lost 5; bases outside the gene matches: 7.

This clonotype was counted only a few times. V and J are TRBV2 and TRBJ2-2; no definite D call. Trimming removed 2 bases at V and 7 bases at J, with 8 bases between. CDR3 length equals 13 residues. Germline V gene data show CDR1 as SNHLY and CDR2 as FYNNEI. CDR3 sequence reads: CASSEMRHGELFF. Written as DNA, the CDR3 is TGTGCCAGCAGTGAAATGAGGCACGGGGAGCTGTTTTTT.

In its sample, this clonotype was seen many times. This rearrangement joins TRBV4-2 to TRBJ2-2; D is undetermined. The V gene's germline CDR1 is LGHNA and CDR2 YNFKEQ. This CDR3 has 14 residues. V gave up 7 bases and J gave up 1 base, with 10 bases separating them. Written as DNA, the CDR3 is TGTGCCAGCAAGAAACTCGAGAACACCGGGGAGCTGTTTTTT. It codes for CASKKLENTGELFF.

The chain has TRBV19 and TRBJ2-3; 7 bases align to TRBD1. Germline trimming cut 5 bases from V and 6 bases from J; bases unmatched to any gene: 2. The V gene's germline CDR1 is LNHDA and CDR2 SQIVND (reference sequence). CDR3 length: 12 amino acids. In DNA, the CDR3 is TGTGCCAGTAGTGTGGGACAGGATACGCAGTATTTT. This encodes CASSVGQDTQYF.

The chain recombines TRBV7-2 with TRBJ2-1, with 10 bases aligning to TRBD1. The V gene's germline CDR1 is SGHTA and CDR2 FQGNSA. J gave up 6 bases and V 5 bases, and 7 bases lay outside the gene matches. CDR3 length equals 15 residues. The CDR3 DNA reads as TGTGCCAGCAGCCCCGGGACAGGGGTCTCCAATGAGCAGTTCTTC. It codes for CASSPGTGVSNEQFF.